This is a list of T cell receptor beta chains from one sample in a study of GPR56 and killer-like receptors on CD4 memory cells. TCRdb reprocessed the reads, with one entry per CDR3 protein and no DNA. This sample's table reports approximately 3,200 distinct CDR3 sequences. Material: memory CD4+ T cells from blood. These receptors all come from a human donor in good health. CDR3s include the opening cysteine and the closing phenylalanine or tryptophan. Each record gives: V gene, clone size, J gene, CDR3 protein. Size tells how often a clone was seen (once, few, many) or the class of an expanded clone, and some rows leave it out.

v_gene: TRBV12-3/TRBV12-4; abundance: NA; j_gene: TRBJ1-5; CDR3aa: CASSSDEVIRSNQPQHF
v_gene: TRBV6-2/TRBV6-3; abundance: NA; j_gene: TRBJ1-2; CDR3aa: CASSDRTGNGYTF
v_gene: TRBV19; abundance: large; j_gene: TRBJ2-1; CDR3aa: CASSISLAGRKTYNEQFF
v_gene: TRBV6-6; abundance: NA; j_gene: TRBJ2-4; CDR3aa: CASSPGTSGAAKNIQYF
v_gene: TRBV5-5; abundance: NA; j_gene: TRBJ1-2; CDR3aa: CASSVDQAGYTF
v_gene: TRBV20-1; abundance: NA; j_gene: TRBJ2-1; CDR3aa: CSAGRLAGVGEQFF
v_gene: TRBV5-4; abundance: NA; j_gene: TRBJ2-1; CDR3aa: CASSLNSGGAAYNEQFF
v_gene: TRBV10-3; abundance: NA; j_gene: TRBJ2-3; CDR3aa: CAIGPGLAGGRGTQYF
v_gene: TRBV27; abundance: medium-sized; j_gene: TRBJ1-1; CDR3aa: CASSYQGPRVNTEAFF
v_gene: TRBV4-3; abundance: NA; j_gene: TRBJ2-2; CDR3aa: CASSQVIRTSGGQGGELFF
v_gene: TRBV7-9; abundance: NA; j_gene: TRBJ2-3; CDR3aa: CASSSYPGLAGGRTDTQYF
v_gene: TRBV7-2; abundance: medium-sized; j_gene: TRBJ2-1; CDR3aa: CASSRGGGYNEQFF
v_gene: TRBV2; abundance: NA; j_gene: TRBJ1-2; CDR3aa: CASSPWDSLNYGYTF
v_gene: TRBV6-1; abundance: NA; j_gene: TRBJ2-2; CDR3aa: CARPVAGGNTGELFF
v_gene: TRBV19; abundance: medium-sized; j_gene: TRBJ2-3; CDR3aa: CASSNPTSGADTQYF
v_gene: TRBV6-1; abundance: medium-sized; j_gene: TRBJ2-2; CDR3aa: CASSDSASGVTGELFF
v_gene: TRBV4-3; abundance: NA; j_gene: TRBJ1-1; CDR3aa: CASSQDSGYGEAFF
v_gene: TRBV20-1; abundance: NA; j_gene: TRBJ2-2; CDR3aa: CSASQLGQGLAGGAFTGELFF
v_gene: TRBV24-1; abundance: medium-sized; j_gene: TRBJ2-1; CDR3aa: CATSDPTRNYNEQFF
v_gene: TRBV6-5; abundance: NA; j_gene: TRBJ2-1; CDR3aa: CASSYSTGTAGLALEEFF
v_gene: TRBV7-9; abundance: NA; j_gene: TRBJ2-1; CDR3aa: CASSLAGGRVKEQFF
v_gene: TRBV24-1; abundance: NA; j_gene: TRBJ2-1; CDR3aa: CATSDPQAGGYNEQFF
v_gene: TRBV20-1; abundance: NA; j_gene: TRBJ1-2; CDR3aa: CSANFPGRGTNYGYTF
v_gene: TRBV5-4; abundance: NA; j_gene: TRBJ1-2; CDR3aa: CASSLGGGAKGAGYTF
v_gene: TRBV6-6; abundance: NA; j_gene: TRBJ2-7; CDR3aa: CASRLTGGEYEQYF
v_gene: TRBV7-9; abundance: NA; j_gene: TRBJ2-1; CDR3aa: CASSYGTSDNEQFF
v_gene: TRBV29-1; abundance: NA; j_gene: TRBJ2-5; CDR3aa: CSGLAGGETQYF
v_gene: TRBV19; abundance: medium-sized; j_gene: TRBJ2-1; CDR3aa: CASSMIPLAGGNYNEQFF
v_gene: TRBV7-2; abundance: medium-sized; j_gene: TRBJ2-3; CDR3aa: CASLEARLSTDTQYF
v_gene: TRBV29-1; abundance: large; j_gene: TRBJ2-3; CDR3aa: CSGLAGGTDTQYF
v_gene: TRBV12-3/TRBV12-4; abundance: medium-sized; j_gene: TRBJ2-3; CDR3aa: CASSPPSVAGADTQYF
v_gene: TRBV7-3; abundance: NA; j_gene: TRBJ2-1; CDR3aa: CASSLGGLLPQFF
v_gene: TRBV6-2/TRBV6-3; abundance: NA; j_gene: TRBJ2-3; CDR3aa: CASRVGQGLAGGSTDTQYF
v_gene: TRBV20-1; abundance: NA; j_gene: TRBJ1-6; CDR3aa: CSARVQGDAYNSPLHF
v_gene: TRBV6-6; abundance: medium-sized; j_gene: TRBJ2-7; CDR3aa: CASSYSGTGGNEQYF
v_gene: TRBV7-9; abundance: NA; j_gene: TRBJ2-7; CDR3aa: CASSSGQAEQYF
v_gene: TRBV19; abundance: medium-sized; j_gene: TRBJ2-1; CDR3aa: CASSIGGHTHNEQFF
v_gene: TRBV7-2; abundance: medium-sized; j_gene: TRBJ1-3; CDR3aa: CASSLGYPGNTIYF
v_gene: TRBV18; abundance: medium-sized; j_gene: TRBJ2-2; CDR3aa: CASVQGARTGELFF
v_gene: TRBV5-6; abundance: NA; j_gene: TRBJ2-4; CDR3aa: CASSSYSGVGDIQYF
v_gene: TRBV3-1; abundance: NA; j_gene: TRBJ1-4; CDR3aa: CASSQGSGLFF
v_gene: TRBV6-1; abundance: NA; j_gene: TRBJ2-3; CDR3aa: CASSEYMGGPSTDTQYF
v_gene: TRBV2; abundance: NA; j_gene: TRBJ2-5; CDR3aa: CASTLAEETQYF
v_gene: TRBV7-3; abundance: NA; j_gene: TRBJ2-2; CDR3aa: CASSSLAGMNTGELFF
v_gene: TRBV5-6; abundance: medium-sized; j_gene: TRBJ1-1; CDR3aa: CASSLARQAFF
v_gene: TRBV6-5; abundance: large; j_gene: TRBJ2-2; CDR3aa: CASRGIGELFF
v_gene: TRBV6-2/TRBV6-3; abundance: large; j_gene: TRBJ2-1; CDR3aa: CASRNVGGKYNEQFF